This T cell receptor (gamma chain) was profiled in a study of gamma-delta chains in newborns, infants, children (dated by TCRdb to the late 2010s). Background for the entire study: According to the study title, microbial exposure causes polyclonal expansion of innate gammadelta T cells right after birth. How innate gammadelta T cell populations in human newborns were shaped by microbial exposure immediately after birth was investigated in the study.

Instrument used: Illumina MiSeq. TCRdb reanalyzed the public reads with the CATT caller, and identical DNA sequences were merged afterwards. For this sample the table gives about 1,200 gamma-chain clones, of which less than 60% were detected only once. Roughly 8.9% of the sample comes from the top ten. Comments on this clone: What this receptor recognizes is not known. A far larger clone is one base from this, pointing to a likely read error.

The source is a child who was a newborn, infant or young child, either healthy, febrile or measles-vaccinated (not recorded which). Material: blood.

CDR3 protein: CATGDRRYKKLF. The DNA sequence follows: TGTGCCACCGGGGACAGGCGATATAAGAAACTCTTT. The rearranged segments are TRGV3 and TRGJ1 or TRGJ2. Assignment of the J gene here rests on matching the DNA to germline, because TCRdb gives none. The germline V gene (reference sequence) provides CDR1 VTNTFY and CDR2 YDVSTARD. Spanning cysteine to phenylalanine, the CDR3 consists of 12 amino acids. Left in the record is the CDR3 DNA by itself, 36 bases read in frame from the first base.